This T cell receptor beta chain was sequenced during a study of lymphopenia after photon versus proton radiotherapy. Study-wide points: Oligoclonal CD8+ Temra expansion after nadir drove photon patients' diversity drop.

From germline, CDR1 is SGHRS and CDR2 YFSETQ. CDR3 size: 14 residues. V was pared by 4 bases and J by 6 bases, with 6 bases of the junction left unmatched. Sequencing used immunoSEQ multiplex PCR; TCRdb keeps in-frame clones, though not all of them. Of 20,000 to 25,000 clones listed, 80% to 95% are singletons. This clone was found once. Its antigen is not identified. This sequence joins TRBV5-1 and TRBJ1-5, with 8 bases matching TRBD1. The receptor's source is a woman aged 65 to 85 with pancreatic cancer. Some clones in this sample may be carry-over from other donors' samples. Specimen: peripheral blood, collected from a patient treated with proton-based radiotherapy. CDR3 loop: CASSTSGGSQPQHF. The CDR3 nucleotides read TGCGCCAGCAGCACCTCAGGGGGCAGTCAGCCCCAGCATTTT.